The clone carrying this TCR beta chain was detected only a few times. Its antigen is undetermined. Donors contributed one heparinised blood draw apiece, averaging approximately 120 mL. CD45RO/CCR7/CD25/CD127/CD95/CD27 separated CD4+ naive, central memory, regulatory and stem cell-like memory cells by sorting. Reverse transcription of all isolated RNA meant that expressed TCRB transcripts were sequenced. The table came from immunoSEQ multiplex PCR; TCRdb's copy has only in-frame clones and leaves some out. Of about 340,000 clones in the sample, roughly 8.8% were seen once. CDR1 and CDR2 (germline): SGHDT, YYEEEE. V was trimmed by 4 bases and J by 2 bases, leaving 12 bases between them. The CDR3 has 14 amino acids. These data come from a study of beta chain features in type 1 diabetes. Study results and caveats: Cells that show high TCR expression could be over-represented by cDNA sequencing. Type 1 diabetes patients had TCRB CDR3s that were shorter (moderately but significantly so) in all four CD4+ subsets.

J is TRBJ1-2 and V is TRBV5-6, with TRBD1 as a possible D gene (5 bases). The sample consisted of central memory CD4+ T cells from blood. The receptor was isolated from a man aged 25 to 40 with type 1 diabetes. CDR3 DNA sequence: TGTGCCAGCAGCCCGGGCCCAGGGAACTATGGCTACACCTTC. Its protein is CASSPGPGNYGYTF.